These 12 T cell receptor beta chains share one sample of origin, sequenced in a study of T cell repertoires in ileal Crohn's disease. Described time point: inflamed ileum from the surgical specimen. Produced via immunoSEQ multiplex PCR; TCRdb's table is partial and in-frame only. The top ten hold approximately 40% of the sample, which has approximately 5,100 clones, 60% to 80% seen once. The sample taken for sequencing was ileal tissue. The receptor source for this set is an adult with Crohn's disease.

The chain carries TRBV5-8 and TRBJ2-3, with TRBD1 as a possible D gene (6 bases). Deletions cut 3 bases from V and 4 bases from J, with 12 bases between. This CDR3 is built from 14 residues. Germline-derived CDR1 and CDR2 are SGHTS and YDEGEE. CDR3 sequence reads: CASSSKQGADTQYF. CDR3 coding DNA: TGTGCCAGCAGCTCTAAACAGGGTGCAGATACGCAGTATTTT.

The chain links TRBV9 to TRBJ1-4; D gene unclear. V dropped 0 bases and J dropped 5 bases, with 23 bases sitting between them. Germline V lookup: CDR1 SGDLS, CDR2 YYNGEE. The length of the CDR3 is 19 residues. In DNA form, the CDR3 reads TGTGCCAGCAGCGTAGCGCGGGGTTCGGGAGATGCCGGGAATGAAAAACTGTTTTTT. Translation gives CASSVARGSGDAGNEKLFF.

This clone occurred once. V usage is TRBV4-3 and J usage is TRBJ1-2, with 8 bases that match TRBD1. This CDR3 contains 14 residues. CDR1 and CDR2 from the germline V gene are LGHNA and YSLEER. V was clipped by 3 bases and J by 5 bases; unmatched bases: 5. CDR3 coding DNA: TGCGCCAGCAGCCAGGACAGGGCTTTTTATGGCTACACCTTC. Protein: CASSQDRAFYGYTF.

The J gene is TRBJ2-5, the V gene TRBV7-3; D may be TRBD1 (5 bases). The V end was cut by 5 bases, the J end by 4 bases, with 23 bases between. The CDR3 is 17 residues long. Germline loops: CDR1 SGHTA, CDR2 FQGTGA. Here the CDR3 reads CASSKTGAGSMGETQYF. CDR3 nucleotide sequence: TGTGCCAGCAGCAAAACAGGAGCCGGGTCCATGGGAGAGACCCAGTACTTC.

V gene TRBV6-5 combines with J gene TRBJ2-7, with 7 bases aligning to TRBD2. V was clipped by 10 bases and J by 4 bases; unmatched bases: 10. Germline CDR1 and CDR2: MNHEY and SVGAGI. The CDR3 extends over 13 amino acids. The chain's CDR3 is CATSLQRGYEQYF. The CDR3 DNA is TGTGCCACCTCCCTGCAGCGGGGTTACGAGCAGTACTTC.

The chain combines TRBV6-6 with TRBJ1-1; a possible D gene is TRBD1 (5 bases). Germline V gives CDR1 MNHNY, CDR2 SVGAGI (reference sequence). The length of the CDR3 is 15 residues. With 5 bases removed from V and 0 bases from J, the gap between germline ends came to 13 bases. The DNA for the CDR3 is TGTGCCAGCAGTCCGGGGGATAGAATGAACACTGAAGCTTTCTTT. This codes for CASSPGDRMNTEAFF.

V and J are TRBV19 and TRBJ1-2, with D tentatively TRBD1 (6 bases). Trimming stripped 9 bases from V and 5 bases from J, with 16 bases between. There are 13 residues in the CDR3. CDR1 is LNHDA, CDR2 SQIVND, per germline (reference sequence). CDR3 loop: CASRPGAGYGYTF. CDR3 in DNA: TGTGCCAGCCGTCCGGGGGCCGGGTATGGCTACACCTTC.

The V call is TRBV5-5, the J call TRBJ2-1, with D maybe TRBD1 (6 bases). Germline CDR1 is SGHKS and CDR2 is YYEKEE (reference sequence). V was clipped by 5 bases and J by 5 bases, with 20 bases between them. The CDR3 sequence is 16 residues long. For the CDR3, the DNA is TGTGCCAGCAGACCCTACCCCGGACAGAGAAACAATGAGCAGTTCTTC. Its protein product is CASRPYPGQRNNEQFF.

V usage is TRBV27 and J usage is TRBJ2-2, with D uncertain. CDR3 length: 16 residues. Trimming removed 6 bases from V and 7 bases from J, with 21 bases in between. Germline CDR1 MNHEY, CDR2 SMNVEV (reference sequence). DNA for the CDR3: TGTGCCAGCAGCCCCCCTTCCACGGTGTTTAACGGGGAGCTGTTTTTT. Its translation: CASSPPSTVFNGELFF.

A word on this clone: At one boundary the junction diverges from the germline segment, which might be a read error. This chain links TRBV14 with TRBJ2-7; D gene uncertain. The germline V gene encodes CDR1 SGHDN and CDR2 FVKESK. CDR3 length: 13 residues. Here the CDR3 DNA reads TGTGCCAGCAGTCAAGATAGTTTGTCGGGGCAGTACTTC. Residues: CASSQDSLSGQYF.

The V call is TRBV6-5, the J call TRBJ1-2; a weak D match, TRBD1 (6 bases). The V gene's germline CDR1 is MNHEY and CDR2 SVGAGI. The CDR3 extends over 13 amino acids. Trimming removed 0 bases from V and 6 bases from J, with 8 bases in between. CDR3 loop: CASSYSRGDGYTF. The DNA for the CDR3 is TGTGCCAGCAGTTACTCCAGGGGTGATGGCTACACCTTC.

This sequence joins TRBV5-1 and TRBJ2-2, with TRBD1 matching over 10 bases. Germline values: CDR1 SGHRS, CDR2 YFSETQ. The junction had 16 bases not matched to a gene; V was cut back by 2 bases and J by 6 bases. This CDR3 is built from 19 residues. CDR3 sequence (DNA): TGCGCCAGCAGCTTATCCCTTGGGTCGGGACAGGGGATGCCCGGGGAGCTGTTTTTT. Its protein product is CASSLSLGSGQGMPGELFF.